Following are 31 T cell receptor beta chains from one sample sequenced in a study of control samples from healthy donors and cancer patients. Data came from immunoSEQ multiplex PCR; TCRdb stores just in-frame clones and leaves some out. This table holds about 95,000 clones, less than 90% found once. Sequenced sample: blood. Receptors were obtained from a woman in her seventies in good health.

This clone came up a few times. The rearrangement links TRBV18 to TRBJ2-6; the match to TRBD1 covers 7 bases. Germline CDR1 is KGHSH and CDR2 is LQKENI. CDR3 length: 15 amino acids. Trimming removed 4 bases from V and 4 bases from J; junction bases left unmatched: 4. CDR3 amino acids: CASSHGTAGANVLTF. The CDR3 DNA follows: TGTGCCAGCTCACACGGGACAGCGGGGGCCAACGTCCTGACTTTC. Filled out from reference TRBV18 and TRBJ2-6, the complete variable domain reads NAGVMQNPRHLVRRRGQEARLRCSPMKGHSHVYWYRQLPEEGLKFMVYLQKENIIDESGMPKERFSAEFPKEGPSILRIQQVVRGDSAAYFCASSHGTAGANVLTFGAGSRLTVL.

This chain connects TRBV6-5 to TRBJ2-7; D is perhaps TRBD1 or TRBD2 (5 bases each). The CDR3 consists of 14 residues. V was trimmed by 9 bases and J by 9 bases, leaving 24 bases between them. Germline V gene lookup returns CDR1 MNHEY and CDR2 SVGAGI. CDR3 loop: CASQPGATSGRQYF. CDR3 nucleotide sequence: TGTGCCAGTCAACCCGGGGCCACCTCCGGTCGGCAGTACTTC.

The genes are TRBV5-6 and TRBJ2-2, with 7 positions matching TRBD1. V dropped 4 bases and J dropped 3; count of bases not matched to a gene: 6. The CDR3 contains 15 residues. Germline V gives CDR1 SGHDT, CDR2 YYEEEE. CDR3 DNA: TGTGCCAGCAGCAAAAGGACAGGTTACACCGGGGAGCTGTTTTTT. Amino acids: CASSKRTGYTGELFF.

This chain joins TRBV6-5 and TRBJ1-1, with 8 bases matching TRBD1. The V segment lost 6 bases and the J segment 3 bases; nucleotides outside the gene matches: 9. Germline CDR1 MNHEY, CDR2 SVGAGI. The CDR3 extends over 15 amino acids. This CDR3 reads CASRTGGTSDTEAFF. CDR3 bases: TGTGCCAGCAGAACAGGGGGGACGTCGGACACTGAAGCTTTCTTT.

The chain joins TRBV4-2 to TRBJ1-2; a weak D match, TRBD1 (6 bases). V dropped 0 bases and J dropped 7 bases, with 12 bases sitting between them. Germline lookup yields CDR1 LGHNA and CDR2 YNFKEQ. The CDR3 is 14 residues long. The CDR3 loop is CASSQDLGARGYTF. The CDR3 DNA reads as TGTGCCAGCAGCCAAGACTTGGGGGCGCGTGGCTACACCTTC.

V and J are TRBV10-3 and TRBJ2-2, with a weak D call TRBD2 (6 bases). There are 16 residues in the CDR3. Germline V gives CDR1 ENHRY, CDR2 SYGVKD. The V end was cut by 4 bases, the J end by 2 bases, with 14 bases between. CDR3 sequence reads: CAISVRVSGNTGELFF. In nucleotides, the CDR3 is TGTGCCATCAGTGTTCGGGTTAGCGGTAACACCGGGGAGCTGTTTTTT.

The V and J genes are TRBV19 and TRBJ2-5; 8 positions match TRBD2. The length of the CDR3 is 11 residues. CDR1 and CDR2 from the germline V gene are LNHDA and SQIVND (reference sequence). The trim removed 11 bases at V and 5 bases at J, leaving 4 bases unmatched. The CDR3 region is CASGGVETQYF. CDR3 coding DNA: TGTGCCTCCGGGGGGGTTGAGACCCAGTACTTC.

The V call is TRBV6-2 or TRBV6-3, the J call TRBJ2-7, with D perhaps matching TRBD2 (6 bases). The V gene's germline CDR1 is MNHEY and CDR2 SVGEGT. The CDR3 sequence is 14 residues long. V was cut by 4 bases and J by 4 bases, with 14 bases left in between. The CDR3 loop is CASSSTPRGYEQYF. In nucleotides, the CDR3 is TGTGCCAGCAGTTCCACGCCTCGGGGGTACGAGCAGTACTTC.

This chain links TRBV7-6 with TRBJ1-1; D remains ambiguous. Between the trimmed V and J ends, which lost 0 bases and 0 bases, there was a span of 11 bases. From germline, CDR1 is SGHVS and CDR2 FNYEAQ. The length of the CDR3 is 16 residues. As DNA, the CDR3 is TGTGCCAGCAGCTTAGCCCACTTAACCATGAACACTGAAGCTTTCTTT. The encoded protein is CASSLAHLTMNTEAFF.

The rearrangement joins TRBV14 to TRBJ2-1; D is unclear. The CDR3 has 13 amino acids. V gave up 2 bases and J gave up 9 bases, with 11 bases separating them. The germline gives CDR1 SGHDN, CDR2 FVKESK. The CDR3 loop reads CASSQLTRIEQFF. The CDR3 nucleotides are TGTGCCAGCAGCCAATTAACCCGGATTGAGCAGTTCTTC.

The rearrangement links TRBV18 to TRBJ2-1; 9 nucleotides match TRBD1. Looked up from germline, CDR1 is KGHSH and CDR2 is LQKENI. The CDR3 totals 13 residues. V gave up 3 bases and J gave up 10 bases; unmatched junction bases: 4. The CDR3 bases are TGTGCCAGCTCACCCGGGACAGGGCGAGAGCAGTTCTTC. Translated: CASSPGTGREQFF.

This clone showed up just a few times. The CDR3 spells CASSLQGRNGNQPQHF. In nucleotides, the CDR3 is TGTGCCAGCAGCTTACAGGGGCGAAACGGCAATCAGCCCCAGCATTTT. The gene calls are TRBV7-2 and TRBJ1-5; weak D call: TRBD1 (6 bases). CDR3 length: 16 amino acids. The germline V gene has CDR1 SGHTA and CDR2 FQGNSA. Between the trimmed V and J ends, which lost 2 bases and 2 bases, there was a span of 13 bases.

J is TRBJ1-2 and V is TRBV9; D call uncertain. Trimming shortened V by 5 bases and J by 8 bases, and 16 bases separated the two germline ends. The CDR3 loop spans 13 amino acids. CDR1 SGDLS and CDR2 YYNGEE come from the germline V gene. The CDR3 region is CASSKELDGGYTF. Here the CDR3 DNA reads TGTGCCAGCAGTAAAGAGCTGGACGGGGGCTACACCTTC.

The chain is built from TRBV3-1 (or the pseudogene TRBV3-2) and TRBJ2-3; 11 nucleotides line up with TRBD2. This CDR3 has 15 residues. V shed 3 bases and J 5 bases; nucleotides not matched to a gene: 4. Germline V CDR1 and CDR2: LGHDT, YNNKEL (reference sequence). CDR3 residues: CASSHLAGGRDTQYF. The CDR3 region has the DNA TGTGCCAGCAGCCACCTAGCGGGGGGACGAGATACGCAGTATTTT.

V usage is TRBV4-3 and J usage is TRBJ1-2; the D gene is possibly TRBD1 (5 bases). Looked up from germline, CDR1 is LGHNA and CDR2 is YSLEER. This CDR3 has 16 amino acids. V was cut by 1 base and J by 4 bases, with 16 bases left in between. The CDR3 region is CASSQGARLGGYGYTF. The CDR3 DNA follows: TGCGCCAGCAGCCAAGGCGCCCGACTTGGGGGCTATGGCTACACCTTC.

The CDR3 loop is CASTPFGRGEDTQYF. The DNA of the CDR3 is TGTGCCAGCACCCCTTTTGGGAGAGGGGAGGATACGCAGTATTTT. The J gene is TRBJ2-3, the V gene TRBV27; D is tentatively TRBD1 or TRBD2 (5 bases each). V was pared by 7 bases and J by 6 bases, with 20 bases between. Germline CDR1 reads MNHEY; CDR2 reads SMNVEV (reference sequence). The CDR3 sequence is 15 residues long.

J is TRBJ1-1 and V is TRBV20-1, with D perhaps matching TRBD1 (5 bases). The CDR3 is 13 amino acids. Looked up from germline, CDR1 is DFQATT and CDR2 is SNEGSKA (reference sequence). V was clipped by 3 bases and J by 1 base, with 9 bases between them. The CDR3 here is CSASTGPNTEAFF. The CDR3 DNA reads TGCAGTGCTAGTACAGGCCCGAACACTGAAGCTTTCTTT.

This chain uses TRBV18 with TRBJ2-7; D uncertain. The CDR3 covers 14 residues. Per germline, CDR1 KGHSH and CDR2 LQKENI. V gave up 3 bases and J gave up 2 bases, with 11 bases separating them. CDR3 amino acids: CASSPARRPYEQYF. CDR3 DNA: TGTGCCAGCTCACCGGCGCGCAGGCCCTACGAGCAGTACTTC.

The rearrangement joins TRBV11-2 to TRBJ2-1; no firm D call. Germline V gene lookup returns CDR1 SGHAT and CDR2 FQNNGV. V gave up 5 bases and J gave up 7 bases, with 9 bases separating them. The CDR3 runs to 12 residues. CDR3 sequence reads: CASSPAGNEQFF. The CDR3 bases are TGTGCCAGCAGCCCCGCCGGGAATGAGCAGTTCTTC. Based on the CDR3 plus reference TRBV11-2 and TRBJ2-1, the full variable domain is EAGVAQSPRYKIIEKRQSVAFWCNPISGHATLYWYQQILGQGPKLLIQFQNNGVVDDSQLPKDRFSAERLKGVDSTLKIQPAKLEDSAVYLCASSPAGNEQFFGPGTRLTVL.

The rearrangement joins TRBV6-2 or TRBV6-3 to TRBJ2-7, with D possibly TRBD2 on 6 matching bases. CDR3 length: 15 amino acids. Germline V gene sequence: CDR1 MNHEY, CDR2 SVGEGT. V gave up 4 bases and J gave up 0 bases, with 13 bases separating them. The CDR3 loop reads CASSFPRGLSYEQYF. DNA of the CDR3: TGTGCCAGCAGTTTTCCGCGGGGCCTCTCCTACGAGCAGTACTTC.

The V and J genes are TRBV27 and TRBJ1-3, with D possibly being TRBD1 (5 bases). CDR1 and CDR2 from the germline V gene are MNHEY and SMNVEV (reference sequence). Trimming took 0 bases from V and 0 from J, leaving 6 bases between them. This CDR3 is 15 amino acids long. The CDR3, as DNA: TGTGCCAGCAGTTTATCGGGGCGCTCTGGAAACACCATATATTTT. Protein product: CASSLSGRSGNTIYF.

This chain joins TRBV27 and TRBJ1-2, with 8 bases identical to TRBD1. CDR1 is MNHEY and CDR2 is SMNVEV in the germline V gene (reference sequence). This CDR3 spans 13 amino acids. Trimming at V came to 8 bases and at J to 3 bases, leaving 5 bases not matched to a gene. This CDR3 reads CASAGTGHYGYTF. The CDR3 region has the DNA TGTGCCAGCGCCGGGACAGGCCACTATGGCTACACCTTC.

This clone was seen only once. The V call is TRBV5-1, the J call TRBJ1-1; D possibly corresponds to TRBD1 (6 bases). V was cut by 4 bases and J by 0 bases, with 13 bases left in between. The CDR3 is 15 residues long. Germline-derived CDR1 and CDR2 are SGHRS and YFSETQ. This CDR3 is CASSLREGVNTEAFF. The CDR3 DNA sequence: TGCGCCAGCAGCCTTAGAGAGGGGGTGAACACTGAAGCTTTCTTT.

The chain joins TRBV7-9 to TRBJ1-1, with a tentative D call TRBD1 (5 bases). Germline V gene sequence: CDR1 SEHNR, CDR2 FQNEAQ (reference sequence). With 5 bases removed from V and 7 bases from J, the gap between germline ends came to 11 bases. The CDR3 spans 12 residues. In nucleotides, the CDR3 is TGTGCCAGCAGCCTCCAGGGATTTGAAGCTTTCTTT. Protein product: CASSLQGFEAFF.

The CDR3 DNA reads as TGTGCCATCAAGAAGGGGGCGGACACTGAAGCTTTCTTT. This gives the protein CAIKKGADTEAFF. The rearrangement joins TRBV10-3 to TRBJ1-1, with 7 bases fitting TRBD1. This CDR3 has 13 amino acids. Per germline, CDR1 ENHRY and CDR2 SYGVKD. The V segment lost 7 bases and the J segment 3 bases; nucleotides outside the gene matches: 5.

This chain connects TRBV7-9 to TRBJ1-4; 8 bases align to TRBD1. The CDR3 contains 14 residues. The junction had 7 bases not matched to a gene; V was cut back by 5 bases and J by 8 bases. Germline CDR1 is SEHNR and CDR2 is FQNEAQ (reference sequence). The CDR3 DNA sequence: TGTGCCAGCAGCCCCGGACAGGGAAAGGAAAAACTGTTTTTT. Its protein product is CASSPGQGKEKLFF.

This sequence joins TRBV6-6 and TRBJ1-5, with D maybe TRBD1 (5 bases). The CDR3 runs 13 residues. Germline lookup yields CDR1 MNHNY and CDR2 SVGAGI (reference sequence). V was pared by 0 bases and J by 6 bases, with 6 bases between. The CDR3 bases are TGTGCCAGCAGTTACTCCGGGACTCAGCCCCAGCATTTT. It specifies CASSYSGTQPQHF.

Comment on this clone: One end of the junction varies from germline; a read error may be responsible. The V gene is TRBV19, the J gene TRBJ2-7; possibly TRBD1 for D (6 bases). CDR3 length equals 14 residues. The germline V gene encodes CDR1 LNHDA and CDR2 SQIVND (reference sequence). CDR3 in DNA: TGTGCCAGTAGTCAAGGGGGATCCTCCTATGAGCAGTACTTC. This codes for CASSQGGSSYEQYF.

The V gene is TRBV27, the J gene TRBJ1-6; maybe TRBD1 (5 bases). The CDR3 is 12 amino acids. Trimming took 3 bases from V and 13 from J, leaving 10 bases between them. Germline V CDR1 and CDR2: MNHEY, SMNVEV (reference sequence). The CDR3 coding sequence is TGTGCCAGCAGTTTTGGGGGTTTTCCCCTCCACTTT. Its protein is CASSFGGFPLHF.

This clone has a handful of counts. This chain uses TRBV5-4 with TRBJ2-7; perhaps D is TRBD1 or TRBD2 (5 bases each). This CDR3 contains 15 residues. The V gene's germline CDR1 is SGHNT and CDR2 YYREEE (reference sequence). Trimming shortened V by 2 bases and J by 9 bases, and 21 bases separated the two germline ends. This CDR3 is CASSLSGAGAERQYF. Written as DNA, the CDR3 is TGTGCCAGCAGCTTATCTGGGGCCGGGGCGGAGAGGCAGTACTTC.

The CDR3 DNA sequence: TGCAGCGGACAGGGTGATTCTGAAGCTTTCTTT. Residues: CSGQGDSEAFF. The chain links TRBV20-1 to TRBJ1-1, with 8 bases lining up with TRBD1. Germline V gene data show CDR1 as DFQATT and CDR2 as SNEGSKA (reference sequence). There are 11 residues in the CDR3.